The rows below give T cell receptor beta chains drawn from one sample of a study of blood T cell repertoires in COVID-19. The table came from immunoSEQ multiplex PCR; TCRdb's copy has only in-frame clones and leaves some out. Of some 300,000 clones in the sample, around 87% are singletons; the top ten hold about 1.2%. Sequenced material: peripheral blood. Receptor source: an older man with acute or convalescent COVID-19. CDR3s include the opening cysteine and the closing phenylalanine or tryptophan. The order of the fields is V gene, CDR3 protein.

TRBV14 CASSQYRFSPTDTQYF
TRBV7-8 CASSLVVGTSGSIEETQYF
TRBV11-3 CASSLSGSYEQYF
TRBV7-8 CASSLGRTYEQYF
TRBV28 CASKGNLAGTDTQYF
TRBV7-9 CASSLGWGRETQYF
TRBV18 CASSPNREKLFF
TRBV6-1 CASMGGGNSPLHF
TRBV3-1/TRBV3-2 CASSQGGGGQFF
TRBV2 CASSGDRAGTGELFF
TRBV15 CATSWSRGNTEAFF
TRBV4-3 CASSQAAGLNSEAFF
TRBV4-3 CASSPGGGGSITGELFF
TRBV6-1 CASSGATGEETQYF
TRBV18 CASSPPQGANTF
TRBV7-2 CASSWGVTGELFF
TRBV24-1 CATSDWAGTGGYTF
TRBV6-5 CASSFGSGRYEQYF
TRBV29-1 CSVAGGPIYEQYF
TRBV5-1 CASSSETGANEKLFF
TRBV7-2 CASSLGATDTQYF
TRBV9 CASSGPEAVNSPLHF
TRBV27 CASSFYGLAVSTDTQYF
TRBV6-1 CASSERVSPLHF
TRBV19 CASSIGDRRNTEAFF
TRBV27 CASSYPPGTGAGNEQFF
TRBV6-1 CASSEVSGSYNEQFF
TRBV20-1 CSVTSSYEQYF
TRBV5-1 CASSLGQGDEGYTF
TRBV7-9 CAIDASGYNEQFF
TRBV27 CASSKQGAGANVLTF
TRBV10-3 CAISEGAYEQYF
TRBV28 CASSLLEEQFF
TRBV28 CASSVGGGPSYEQYF
TRBV15 CATSGPRGRGGMGNQPQHF
TRBV28 CASSSGQAERGYTF
TRBV5-1 CASSTGTGVGDEQFF
TRBV3-1/TRBV3-2 CASSRTGDNSPLHF
TRBV5-6 CASIPGQLNQPQHF
TRBV7-8 CASSLNDGRAWETQYF
TRBV28 CASSFRVMNTEAFF
TRBV11-2 CASTGLRGINEKLFF
TRBV19 CASRLLAGGGTGELFF
TRBV3-1/TRBV3-2 CASSQGLGELFF
TRBV6-6 CASRLAGDPYNEQFF
TRBV3-1/TRBV3-2 CASSEIGQGSTDTQYF
TRBV5-4 CASSQETGSPLHF
TRBV7-9 CASSFEGYGEQFF
TRBV25-1 CASSAGYVDYGYTF
TRBV10-1 CASSDGLAGDREQFF
TRBV2 CASTPTGVTQPQHF
TRBV10-1 CASSESGLGRSGNEQFF
TRBV6-1 CASSVRPSRDYTYEQYF
TRBV6-5 CASSYNPDTGKTQYF
TRBV24-1 CATSDFKDRGLSEQFF
TRBV19 CASTPLGLAGGNTGELFF
TRBV29-1 CSVEEASGGATQYF
TRBV5-1 CASSSEQGQYTQYF